These T cell receptor beta chains were read from a single sample in a study of breast tumors, draining lymph nodes, adjacent tissues. One entry per CDR3 protein results from TCRdb running MiXCR on the multiplex PCR reads. Of some 170,000 distinct CDR3 sequences listed, 33% were seen once; the top ten hold approximately 3.9%. The specimen sequenced was axillary lymph node tissue. The receptors stem from a female donor with breast cancer. Some clones in this sample may be carry-over from other donors' samples. Each CDR3 is given with its conserved first and last residue.

V gene,J gene,CDR3 protein
TRBV6-2/TRBV6-3,TRBJ2-2,CAAGSSGELFF
TRBV19,TRBJ2-3,CASSKDRATDTQYF
TRBV7-9,TRBJ1-2,CASSGAGTVYGYTF
TRBV14,TRBJ1-3,CASSHHSGNTIYF
TRBV5-6,TRBJ2-2,CASSLAPGELFF
TRBV29-1,TRBJ1-1,CSVAGRGVNTEAFF
TRBV12-3/TRBV12-4,TRBJ2-1,CASRSAAGGYNEQFF
TRBV15,TRBJ1-5,CATSSDKSNQPQHF
TRBV29-1,TRBJ2-7,CSQVRTSGSIYEQYF
TRBV6-4,TRBJ1-1,CASSWTAGVNTEAFF
TRBV5-1,TRBJ2-5,CASSKDRAQETQYF
TRBV10-3,TRBJ2-3,CAIRPSGVSTDTQYF